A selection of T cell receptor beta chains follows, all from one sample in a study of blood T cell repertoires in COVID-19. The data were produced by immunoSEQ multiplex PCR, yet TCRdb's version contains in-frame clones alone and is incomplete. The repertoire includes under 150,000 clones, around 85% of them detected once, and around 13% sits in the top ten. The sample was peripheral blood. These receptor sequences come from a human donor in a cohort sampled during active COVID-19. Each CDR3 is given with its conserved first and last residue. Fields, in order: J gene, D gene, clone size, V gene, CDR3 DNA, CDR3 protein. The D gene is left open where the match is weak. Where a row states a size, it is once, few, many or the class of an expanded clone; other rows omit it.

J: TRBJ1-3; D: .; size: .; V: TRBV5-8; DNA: TGTGCCAGCAGCTCCCAGGTTCTCTCTGGAAACACCATATATTTT; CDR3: CASSSQVLSGNTIYF
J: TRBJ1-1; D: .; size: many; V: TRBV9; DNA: TGTGCCAGCAGCGTAGCAGATTCAGGCCCCATGAACACTGAAGCTTTCTTT; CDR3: CASSVADSGPMNTEAFF
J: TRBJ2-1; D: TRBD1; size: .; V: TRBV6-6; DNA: TGTGCCAGCAGCCAGGGGACAGGCTACAATGAGCAGTTCTTC; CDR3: CASSQGTGYNEQFF
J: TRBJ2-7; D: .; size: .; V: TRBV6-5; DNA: TGTGCCAGCAGGCCACAGGCGATTACCTACGAGCAGTACTTC; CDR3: CASRPQAITYEQYF
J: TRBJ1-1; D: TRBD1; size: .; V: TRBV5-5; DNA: TGTGCCAGCACACATGACAGGGGGCAAGACACTGAAGCTTTCTTT; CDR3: CASTHDRGQDTEAFF
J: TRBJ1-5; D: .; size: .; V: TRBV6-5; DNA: TGTGCCAGCAGTTACTCCGGACAGTTCAATCAGCCCCAGCATTTT; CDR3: CASSYSGQFNQPQHF
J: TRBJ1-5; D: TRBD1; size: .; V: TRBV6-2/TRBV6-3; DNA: TGTGCCAGCAGTTCCAACGACAGGGGGCGAAGTCAGCCCCAGCATTTT; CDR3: CASSSNDRGRSQPQHF
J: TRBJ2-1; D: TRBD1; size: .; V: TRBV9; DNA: TGTGCCAGCAGCGTGAGCCGGGACAGGGAAGAAATTTGGTCCTACAATGAGCAGTTCTTC; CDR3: CASSVSRDREEIWSYNEQFF
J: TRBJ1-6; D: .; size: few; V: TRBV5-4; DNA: TGTGCCAGCAGCTCCTGGACAGATAATTCACCCCTCCACTTT; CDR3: CASSSWTDNSPLHF
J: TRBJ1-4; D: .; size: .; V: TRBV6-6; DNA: TGTGCCAGCAGTTACATCGGGGACATCCTTAATGAAAAACTGTTTTTT; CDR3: CASSYIGDILNEKLFF
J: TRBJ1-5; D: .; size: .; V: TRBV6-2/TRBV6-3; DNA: TGTGCCAGCAGTTACTCTTTTGGGACACCGTATAGCAATCAGCCCCAGCATTTT; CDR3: CASSYSFGTPYSNQPQHF
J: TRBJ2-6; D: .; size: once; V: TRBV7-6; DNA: TGTGCCAGCAGCCCGGCTAGCTCTGGGGCCAACGTCCTGACTTTC; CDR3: CASSPASSGANVLTF
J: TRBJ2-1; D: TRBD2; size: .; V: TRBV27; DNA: TGTGCCAGCAGTTTCCTCTCCGGGACTAGTTTGTCCAATGAGCAGTTCTTC; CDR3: CASSFLSGTSLSNEQFF
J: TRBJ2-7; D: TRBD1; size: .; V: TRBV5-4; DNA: TGTGCCAGCAGCACTACAGGGGGCAAGGATTACTACGAGCAGTACTTC; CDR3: CASSTTGGKDYYEQYF
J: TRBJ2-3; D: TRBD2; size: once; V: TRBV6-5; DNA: TGTGCCAGCCATCCAGCGGGACCAACAGATACGCAGTATTTT; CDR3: CASHPAGPTDTQYF
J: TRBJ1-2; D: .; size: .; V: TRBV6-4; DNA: TGTGCCAGCAGCTCCAGCGGGTCCTATGGCTACACCTTC; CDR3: CASSSSGSYGYTF
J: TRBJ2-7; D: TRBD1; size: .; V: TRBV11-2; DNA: TGTGCCAGCAGCTTATCGGGACAGGTCTACGAGCAGTACTTC; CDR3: CASSLSGQVYEQYF
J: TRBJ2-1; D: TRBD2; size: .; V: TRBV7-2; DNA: TGTGCCAGCAGCTTAGATGGTAGCGGGGCCTACAATGAGCAGTTCTTC; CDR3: CASSLDGSGAYNEQFF
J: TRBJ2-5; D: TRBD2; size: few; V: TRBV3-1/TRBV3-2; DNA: TGTGCCAGCAGCCGATTCGGACTAGAAGAGACCCAGTACTTC; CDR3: CASSRFGLEETQYF
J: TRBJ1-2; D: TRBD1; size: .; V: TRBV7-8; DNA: TGTGCCAGCAGCCCGGACAGGGGCACAGGCTATGGCTACACCTTC; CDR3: CASSPDRGTGYGYTF
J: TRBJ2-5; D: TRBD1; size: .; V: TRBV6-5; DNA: TGTGCCAGCAGTTACTTACAGGGGCAAGAGACCCAGTACTTC; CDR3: CASSYLQGQETQYF
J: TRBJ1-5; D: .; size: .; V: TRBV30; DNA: TGTGCCTGGAGCGTTAGTTTCGAGCCCCAGCATTTT; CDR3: CAWSVSFEPQHF
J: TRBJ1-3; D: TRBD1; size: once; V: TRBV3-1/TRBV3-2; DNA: TGTGCCAGCAGCCAGGACAGGGAAGGAAACACCATATATTTT; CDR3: CASSQDREGNTIYF
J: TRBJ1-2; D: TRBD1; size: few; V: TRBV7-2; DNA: TGTGCCAGCAGCCCAGGGGGGACCTATGGCTACACCTTC; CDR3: CASSPGGTYGYTF
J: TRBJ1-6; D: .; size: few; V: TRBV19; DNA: TGTGCCAGTGCCCGTCGGGGGGCGGATATCTCACCCCTCCACTTT; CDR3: CASARRGADISPLHF
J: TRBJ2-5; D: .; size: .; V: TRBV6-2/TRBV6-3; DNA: TGTGCCAGCAGTTACCCTCTACAGCTATTCCAAGAGACCCAGTACTTC; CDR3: CASSYPLQLFQETQYF
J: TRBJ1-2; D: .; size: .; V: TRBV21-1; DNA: TGTGCCAGCAGTCTCAGCGACAGGGCCCTTTACACCTTC; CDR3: CASSLSDRALYTF
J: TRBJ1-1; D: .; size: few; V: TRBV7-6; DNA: TGTGCCAGCAGCCCGGCCGGGATATACACTGAAGCTTTCTTT; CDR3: CASSPAGIYTEAFF
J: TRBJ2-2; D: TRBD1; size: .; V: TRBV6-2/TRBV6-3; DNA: TGTGCCAGCAGTCTCGGACAGGGCTACACCGGGGAGCTGTTTTTT; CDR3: CASSLGQGYTGELFF
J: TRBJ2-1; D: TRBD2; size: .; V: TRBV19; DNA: TGTGCCAGTAGGACTAGCATCGACAATGAGCAGTTCTTC; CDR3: CASRTSIDNEQFF
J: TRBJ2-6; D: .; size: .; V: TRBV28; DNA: TGTGCCAGCAGTTTACCCGTAGCTGGGGCCAACGTCCTGACTTTC; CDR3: CASSLPVAGANVLTF
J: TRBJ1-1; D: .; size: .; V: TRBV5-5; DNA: TGTGCCAGCAGCTTGGCCTTTAACACTGAAGCTTTCTTT; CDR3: CASSLAFNTEAFF
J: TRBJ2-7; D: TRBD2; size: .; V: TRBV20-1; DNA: TGCAGTGCTAGTATTAGCGGGAGATATACCTACGAGCAGTACTTC; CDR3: CSASISGRYTYEQYF
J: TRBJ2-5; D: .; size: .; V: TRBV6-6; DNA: TGTGCCAGCAGTTACTCGGGGGGGGCCTTCCAAGAGACCCAGTACTTC; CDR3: CASSYSGGAFQETQYF
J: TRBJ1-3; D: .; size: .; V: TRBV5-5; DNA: TGTGCCAGCAGCTTCTCAGGGGCTGGAAACACCATATATTTT; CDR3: CASSFSGAGNTIYF
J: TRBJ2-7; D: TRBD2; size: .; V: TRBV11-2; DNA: TGTGCCAGCAGCTTAGAGGGCGGGGGGCGATTGTACGAGCAGTACTTC; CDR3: CASSLEGGGRLYEQYF
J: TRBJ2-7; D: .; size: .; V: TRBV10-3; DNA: TGTGCCATCAGTGAAAGGGGGGGAGGTCAGTACGAGCAGTACTTC; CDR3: CAISERGGGQYEQYF
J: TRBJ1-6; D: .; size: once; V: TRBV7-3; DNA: TGTGCCAGCAGCGCGACAGGCGGCCCTTCACCCCTCCACTTT; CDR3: CASSATGGPSPLHF
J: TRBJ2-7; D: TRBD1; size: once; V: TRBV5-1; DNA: TGCGCCAGCAGCTTCGGGACAGGTCTCTACGAGCAGTACTTC; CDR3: CASSFGTGLYEQYF
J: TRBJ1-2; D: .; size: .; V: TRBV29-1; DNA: TGCAGCGTTGGAATTGAGGGAAACTATGGCTACACCTTC; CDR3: CSVGIEGNYGYTF
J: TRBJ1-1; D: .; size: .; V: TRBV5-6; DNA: TGTGCCAGCAGCTTGGCCAGGAACACTGAAGCTTTCTTT; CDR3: CASSLARNTEAFF
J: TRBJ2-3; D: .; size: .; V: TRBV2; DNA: TGTGCCAGCAGTGACACAGGTATAGATACGCAGTATTTT; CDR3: CASSDTGIDTQYF
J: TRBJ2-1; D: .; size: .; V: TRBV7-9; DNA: TGTGCCAGCAGCCCCCTTGGGGGGACTTACAATGAGCAGTTCTTC; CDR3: CASSPLGGTYNEQFF
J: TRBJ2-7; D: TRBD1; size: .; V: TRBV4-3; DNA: TGCGCCAGCGTCCCGGACAGGGGATGTTGCGAGCAGTACTTC; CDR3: CASVPDRGCCEQYF
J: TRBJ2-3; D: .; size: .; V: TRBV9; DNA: TGTGCCAGCAGCGTAGCCGAGACTACCGGGGGTAGGTCAGATACGCAGTATTTT; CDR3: CASSVAETTGGRSDTQYF
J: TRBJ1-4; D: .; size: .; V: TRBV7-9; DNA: TGTGCCAGCAGCTTAATGGCGGGAGGGGATAATGAAAAACTGTTTTTT; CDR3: CASSLMAGGDNEKLFF
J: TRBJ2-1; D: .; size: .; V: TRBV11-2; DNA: TGTGCCAGCAGCTCAGGACAGTACAATGAGCAGTTCTTC; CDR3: CASSSGQYNEQFF
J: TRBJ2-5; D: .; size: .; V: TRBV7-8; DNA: TGTGCCAGCAGCTTAGGTCTACTCCAAGAGACCCAGTACTTC; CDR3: CASSLGLLQETQYF
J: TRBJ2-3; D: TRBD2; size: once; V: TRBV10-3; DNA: TGTGCCATCAGTGAGTCGGCTAGCGGGGGGGCTGGGAGTGCAGATACGCAGTATTTT; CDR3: CAISESASGGAGSADTQYF